This T cell receptor beta chain originates from a study of identifying expanded T cells in peripheral blood. Whole-study findings and limits: Over two and four weeks, about 17 and 20 clones changed, versus around 1.2 between replicates. Across healthy donors, higher total template counts meant significantly greater roughly 2-week count variance.

The protocol was immunoSEQ multiplex PCR, while the TCRdb copy is restricted to in-frame clones and leaves out a portion. The sample holds over 100,000 clones; roughly 90% are singletons and the top ten take 7% to 9%. V lost 6 bases to trimming and J lost 3 bases, with 7 bases between them. The CDR3 is made up of 12 amino acids. Germline V gene data show CDR1 as LNHDA and CDR2 as SQIVND (reference sequence). As concerns this clone: As yet, its antigen is unknown.

This TCR was recovered from a person aged 18-70 years in good health. Material for sequencing was blood. V gene TRBV19 combines with J gene TRBJ2-3, with D hard to call. The CDR3, as DNA: TGTGCCAGTAGCGGGCGGACAGATACGCAGTATTTT. Its protein product is CASSGRTDTQYF.